A single sample is the source of the 10 T cell receptor beta chains below, sequenced in a study of blood T cell repertoires in COVID-19. Profiling relied on immunoSEQ multiplex PCR, and the TCRdb table lists in-frame clones only, not all of them. The sample contains around 130,000 clones, about 76% of which appear only once. Sequencing was done on a sample of peripheral blood. Receptors originate from an elderly man with acute or convalescent COVID-19.

J is TRBJ1-6 and V is TRBV4-2, with 9 bases aligning to TRBD1. Germline V gene lookup returns CDR1 LGHNA and CDR2 YNFKEQ. This CDR3 is 15 amino acids long. Germline trimming cut 1 base from V and 5 bases from J; bases unmatched to any gene: 0. The CDR3 DNA is TGTGCCAGCAGCCAAGGGGACAGGGATAATTCACCCCTCCACTTT. It is translated as CASSQGDRDNSPLHF.

V gene TRBV5-6 combines with J gene TRBJ1-6, with D perhaps TRBD1 (5 bases). V gave up 2 bases and J gave up 7 bases, with 13 bases separating them. Germline CDR1 SGHDT, CDR2 YYEEEE. This CDR3 has 15 amino acids. CDR3 sequence reads: CASSFGTGRNSPLHF. The CDR3 region has the DNA TGTGCCAGCAGCTTCGGTACAGGCCGAAATTCACCCCTCCACTTT.

CDR3 amino acids: CASSFTPEATNEKLFF. The CDR3 bases are TGCGCCAGCAGCTTTACGCCAGAAGCAACTAATGAAAAACTGTTTTTT. The V and J genes are TRBV5-1 and TRBJ1-4, with no clear D. In germline, CDR1 is SGHRS, CDR2 YFSETQ. V gave up 2 bases and J gave up 0 bases, with 11 bases separating them. This CDR3 comprises 16 residues.

J is TRBJ2-2 and V is TRBV24-1; tentative D call: TRBD1 (6 bases). In germline, CDR1 is KGHDR, CDR2 SFDVKD. With 2 bases removed from V and 2 bases from J, the gap between germline ends came to 11 bases. This CDR3 has 16 residues. CDR3 residues: CATSDSGQGNTGELFF. The DNA of the CDR3 is TGTGCCACCAGTGATTCGGGACAAGGAAACACCGGGGAGCTGTTTTTT.

The chain links TRBV6-4 to TRBJ1-6; perhaps TRBD1 as D (5 bases). This CDR3 region has 16 residues. Germline lookup yields CDR1 MRHNA and CDR2 SNTAGT. The V end lost 6 bases, the J end lost 9 bases, and 21 bases lay between the germline ends. The CDR3 protein is CASRGDTGAGSSPLHF. CDR3 DNA: TGTGCCAGCAGGGGAGATACCGGGGCCGGGAGTTCACCCCTCCACTTT.

About this clone: Other DNA sequences in the same sample also yield this CDR3. The chain couples TRBV6-5 to TRBJ1-2; D is uncertain. V lost 8 bases and J 4 bases, leaving 8 bases between the germline ends. The CDR3 sequence is 11 residues long. Germline loops: CDR1 MNHEY, CDR2 SVGAGI. CDR3 sequence (DNA): TGTGCCAGCCAAGGGAGCTATGGCTACACCTTC. Its translation is CASQGSYGYTF.

This clone was found once. V is TRBV6-2 or TRBV6-3 and J is TRBJ1-1, with TRBD1 matching over 8 bases. The V gene's germline CDR1 is MNHEY and CDR2 SVGEGT. Trimming removed 4 bases from V and 7 bases from J; junction bases left unmatched: 11. The CDR3 covers 15 residues. This CDR3 reads CASSSLGQGGGEAFF. The CDR3 bases are TGTGCCAGCAGTTCCCTAGGACAGGGCGGCGGTGAAGCTTTCTTT.

The chain is built from TRBV15 and TRBJ1-3; no clear D gene. Germline CDR1 LNHNV, CDR2 YYDKDF (reference sequence). The CDR3 runs to 15 residues. V lost 8 bases and J lost 0, with 14 bases in between. CDR3 nucleotide sequence: TGTGCCACCCAGAACCCGGGAAACTCTGGAAACACCATATATTTT. Translating gives CATQNPGNSGNTIYF.

This chain links TRBV7-6 with TRBJ1-4, with D perhaps TRBD1 (5 bases). In germline, CDR1 is SGHVS, CDR2 FNYEAQ. The CDR3 sequence is 15 residues long. V gave up 2 bases and J gave up 3 bases, with 10 bases separating them. The DNA for the CDR3 is TGTGCCAGCAGCTTAATGGGGCAGGCTAATGAAAAACTGTTTTTT. It translates to CASSLMGQANEKLFF.

This clone was observed once. The chain carries TRBV18 and TRBJ2-3; D might be TRBD2 (6 bases). The CDR3 consists of 14 residues. V lost 3 bases, J lost 1 base, and 8 bases lay in between. Germline V gene lookup returns CDR1 KGHSH and CDR2 LQKENI. CDR3 DNA: TGTGCCAGCTCACCGGCTAGCGGCACAGATACGCAGTATTTT. Residues: CASSPASGTDTQYF.